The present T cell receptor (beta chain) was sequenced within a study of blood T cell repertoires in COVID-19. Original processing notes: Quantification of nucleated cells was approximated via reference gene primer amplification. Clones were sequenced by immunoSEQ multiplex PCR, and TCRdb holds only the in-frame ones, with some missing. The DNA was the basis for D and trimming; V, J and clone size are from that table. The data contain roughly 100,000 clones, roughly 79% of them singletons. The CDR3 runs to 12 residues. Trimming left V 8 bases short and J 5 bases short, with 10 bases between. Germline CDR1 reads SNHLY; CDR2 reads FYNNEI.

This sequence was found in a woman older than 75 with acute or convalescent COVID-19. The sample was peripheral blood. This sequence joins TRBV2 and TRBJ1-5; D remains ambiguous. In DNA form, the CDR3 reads TGTGCCAGCCAGGCAAACTATCAGCCCCAGCATTTT. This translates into CASQANYQPQHF.